The 15 T cell receptor beta chains below come from one sample, sequenced in a study of a mutant IDH1 vaccine in newly diagnosed glioma. Sequencing used immunoSEQ multiplex PCR; TCRdb keeps in-frame clones, though not all of them. The sample lists some 42,000 clones; approximately 83% were seen once. These receptors have no known antigen. Time point described: week 35, safety follow-up. Alongside topical imiquimod, each dose of vaccine comprised 300 ug of mutant IDH1 20-mer peptide. Sequences were derived from PBMCs, sampled from a glioma patient whose treatment included an IDH1 peptide vaccine. The receptors stem from a woman aged 45-65 years with glioma.

This clone was seen just once. This chain uses TRBV28 with TRBJ1-1; D is ambiguous. The CDR3 covers 14 residues. V was clipped by 2 bases and J by 2 bases, with 9 bases between them. Germline V CDR1 and CDR2: MDHEN, SYDVKM. Written as DNA, the CDR3 is TGTGCCAGCAGTTTAGAAAGGTATAACACTGAAGCTTTCTTT. Translating it yields CASSLERYNTEAFF.

The chain couples TRBV5-4 to TRBJ1-2; TRBD1 matches at 8 bases. V lost 0 bases, J lost 5 bases, and 6 bases stayed unmatched. Per the germline V gene, CDR1 is SGHNT and CDR2 is YYREEE (reference sequence). This CDR3 region has 15 residues. CDR3 DNA sequence: TGTGCCAGCAGCTTGGTCGCAGGGGGCTTGTATGGCTACACCTTC. Its protein is CASSLVAGGLYGYTF. Full variable domain (outside the CDR3, taken from reference TRBV5-4 and TRBJ1-2): ETGVTQSPTHLIKTRGQQVTLRCSSQSGHNTVSWYQQALGQGPQFIFQYYREEENGRGNFPPRFSGLQFPNYSSELNVNALELDDSALYLCASSLVAGGLYGYTFGSGTRLTVV.

The chain uses TRBV6-5 and TRBJ1-4; D is uncertain. V was pared by 5 bases and J by 0 bases, with 7 bases between. Germline CDR1 and CDR2: MNHEY and SVGAGI. The CDR3 spans 14 residues. CDR3 nucleotides: TGTGCCAGCAGTAAGATTGCAACTAATGAAAAACTGTTTTTT. Translating gives CASSKIATNEKLFF.

This clone was observed a few times. The chain is built from TRBV6-4 and TRBJ1-5; D gene uncertain. There are 10 residues in the CDR3. CDR1 is MRHNA and CDR2 is SNTAGT in the germline V gene. The ends were cut back, 6 bases at V and 6 bases at J, with 3 bases in the middle. The DNA for the CDR3 is TGTGCCAGCAGGGTTCAGCCCCAGCATTTT. Translation gives CASRVQPQHF.

This clone was seen more than once but under ten times. This chain joins TRBV4-1 and TRBJ1-1; D gene ambiguous. CDR3 length: 14 residues. Germline V gene lookup returns CDR1 MGHRA and CDR2 YSYEKL. V gave up 5 bases and J gave up 1 base, with 11 bases separating them. The CDR3 here is CASSGLNKNTEAFF. The CDR3 DNA reads as TGCGCCAGCAGCGGTCTTAACAAGAACACTGAAGCTTTCTTT.

The rearrangement joins TRBV7-9 to TRBJ2-7; 10 bases match TRBD1. The CDR3 has 17 amino acids. Germline V gene data show CDR1 as SEHNR and CDR2 as FQNEAQ (reference sequence). With V trimmed by 1 base and J by 12 bases, 18 bases remained unmatched. This chain's CDR3 is CASSLEVRTGGREEPYF. The CDR3 DNA sequence: TGTGCCAGCAGCTTAGAGGTGAGGACAGGGGGACGCGAGGAACCGTACTTC. Looking up the rest from reference TRBV7-9 and TRBJ2-7 gives the full variable domain: DTGVSQNPRHKITKRGQNVTFRCDPISEHNRLYWYRQTLGQGPEFLTYFQNEAQLEKSRLLSDRFSAERPKGSFSTLEIQRTEQGDSAMYLCASSLEVRTGGREEPYFGPGTRLTVT.

The chain couples TRBV6-1 to TRBJ2-7, with a possible D match to TRBD1 (5 bases). The V and J ends lost 1 base and 6 bases respectively, with 13 bases between them. CDR1 and CDR2 (germline): MNHNS, SASEGT. The CDR3 consists of 14 residues. The CDR3 region is CASSEGPERGEQYF. CDR3 sequence (DNA): TGTGCCAGCAGTGAAGGCCCCGAAAGGGGCGAGCAGTACTTC.

This clone was detected only once. The chain carries TRBV9 and TRBJ1-2, with D maybe TRBD1 (5 bases). V was shortened by 0 bases and J by 3 bases, with 15 bases between the two germline ends. This CDR3 has 16 residues. Germline lookup yields CDR1 SGDLS and CDR2 YYNGEE. CDR3 amino acids: CASSVGIRDGHYGYTF. CDR3 coding DNA: TGTGCCAGCAGCGTAGGGATCCGGGACGGACACTATGGCTACACCTTC.

The CDR3: CASRDPGLDETQYF. CDR3 coding DNA: TGTGCCAGTAGAGATCCGGGTCTGGATGAGACCCAGTACTTC. The V gene is TRBV19, the J gene TRBJ2-5, with unresolved D. Deletions cut 6 bases from V and 5 bases from J, with 16 bases between. This CDR3 has 14 amino acids. Germline V gene data show CDR1 as LNHDA and CDR2 as SQIVND (reference sequence).

The chain combines TRBV19 with TRBJ1-6; D gene unclear. CDR3 size: 11 residues. The ends were cut back, 11 bases at V and 10 bases at J, with 12 bases in the middle. Germline V gene sequence: CDR1 LNHDA, CDR2 SQIVND (reference sequence). The CDR3 region is CACSGGSPLHF. CDR3 nucleotide sequence: TGTGCCTGCTCCGGTGGCTCACCCCTCCACTTT. The full variable domain, with the rest looked up from reference TRBV19 and TRBJ1-6, is DGGITQSPKYLFRKEGQNVTLSCEQNLNHDAMYWYRQDPGQGLRLIYYSQIVNDFQKGDIAEGYSVSREKKESFPLTVTSAQKNPTAFYLCACSGGSPLHFGNGTRLTVT.

This chain links TRBV27 with TRBJ2-7, with 10 bases fitting TRBD1. J gave up 7 bases and V 0 bases, and 6 bases lay outside the gene matches. Germline CDR1 and CDR2: MNHEY and SMNVEV (reference sequence). The CDR3 is 15 amino acids. DNA for the CDR3: TGTGCCAGCAGTTTATCGAGGACAGGGGGATATGAGCAGTACTTC. This codes for CASSLSRTGGYEQYF.

V and J are TRBV9 and TRBJ2-7, with D perhaps assigned TRBD1 or TRBD2 (5 bases each). From germline, CDR1 is SGDLS and CDR2 YYNGEE. This CDR3 is 14 amino acids long. Trimming pared 0 bases from V and 6 bases from J, leaving 13 bases between. Here the CDR3 reads CASSVEGRGLEQYF. The CDR3 region has the DNA TGTGCCAGCAGCGTAGAGGGGCGCGGGCTCGAGCAGTACTTC.

The chain couples TRBV6-5 to TRBJ2-7; a possible D gene is TRBD2 (6 bases). The CDR3 is made up of 11 amino acids. V was cut by 10 bases and J by 3 bases, with 10 bases left in between. Germline values: CDR1 MNHEY, CDR2 SVGAGI. The CDR3 DNA reads TGTGCCACCGGAGGGGTCTACGAGCAGTACTTC. It codes for CATGGVYEQYF.

The rearrangement links TRBV11-2 to TRBJ1-1; TRBD1 matches 7 bases. CDR1 and CDR2 (germline): SGHAT, FQNNGV. The CDR3 extends over 16 amino acids. Trimming cost V 4 bases and J 3 bases; bases outside gene matches: 11. The CDR3 DNA reads TGTGCCAGCAGCTCCCCGACAGGGATAGGGGACACTGAAGCTTTCTTT. This sequence encodes CASSSPTGIGDTEAFF. The variable domain in full, completed from reference TRBV11-2 and TRBJ1-1, reads EAGVAQSPRYKIIEKRQSVAFWCNPISGHATLYWYQQILGQGPKLLIQFQNNGVVDDSQLPKDRFSAERLKGVDSTLKIQPAKLEDSAVYLCASSSPTGIGDTEAFFGQGTRLTVV.

In nucleotides, the CDR3 is TGTGCCAGTAGTTACACGATAACAGACTATGGCTACACCTTC. Residues: CASSYTITDYGYTF. The chain joins TRBV19 to TRBJ1-2; no definite D call. Trimming shortened V by 5 bases and J by 3 bases, and 13 bases separated the two germline ends. The germline CDR1 and CDR2 sequences are LNHDA and SQIVND (reference sequence). This CDR3 has 14 amino acids.